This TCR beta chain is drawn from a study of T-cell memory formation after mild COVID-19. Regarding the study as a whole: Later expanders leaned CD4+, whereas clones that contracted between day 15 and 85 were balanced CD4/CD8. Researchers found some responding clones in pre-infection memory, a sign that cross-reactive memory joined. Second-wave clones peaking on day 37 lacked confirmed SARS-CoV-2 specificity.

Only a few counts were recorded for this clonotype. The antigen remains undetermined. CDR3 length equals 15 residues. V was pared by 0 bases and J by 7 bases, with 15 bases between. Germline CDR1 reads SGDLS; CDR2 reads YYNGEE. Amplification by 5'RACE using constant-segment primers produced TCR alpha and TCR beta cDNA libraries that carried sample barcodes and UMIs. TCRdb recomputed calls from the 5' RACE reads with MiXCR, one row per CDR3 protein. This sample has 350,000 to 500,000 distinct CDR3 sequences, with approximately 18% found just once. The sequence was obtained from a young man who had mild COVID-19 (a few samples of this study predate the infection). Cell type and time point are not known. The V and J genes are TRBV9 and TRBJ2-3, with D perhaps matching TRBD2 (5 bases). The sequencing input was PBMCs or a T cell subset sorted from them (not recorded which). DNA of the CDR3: TGTGCCAGCAGCGTAGACGTTACGGGAAGTTATACGCAGTATTTT. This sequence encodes CASSVDVTGSYTQYF. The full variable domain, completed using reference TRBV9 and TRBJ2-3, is DSGVTQTPKHLITATGQRVTLRCSPRSGDLSVYWYQQSLDQGLQFLIQYYNGEERAKGNILERFSAQQFPDLHSELNLSSLELGDSALYFCASSVDVTGSYTQYFGPGTRLTVL.